The 25 T cell receptor beta chains reported below all come from one sample, sequenced in a study of cytomegalovirus exposure and HLA in healthy donors (dated by TCRdb to the late 2010s). The library was produced with the immunoSEQ multiplex PCR assay. The multiplex PCR relied on a mix of 60 forward primers for TCR Vbeta segments and 13 reverse primers for TCR Jbeta segments. This immuneACCESS table, as held by TCRdb, lists in-frame sequences with V and J called but not all clones. Of the missing ones, under half trace to an unresolved V gene in checked studies; the others have no known cause. This sample gives 150,000 to 200,000 clones in total; 81% of them show up just once. The ten most abundant clones make up about 3.4% of the sample. Sequencing input: PBMCs. Every receptor here comes from a middle-aged man in good health and CMV-seropositive.

The V and J genes are TRBV2 and TRBJ1-1, with D perhaps TRBD1 (5 bases). The CDR3 is 12 amino acids. The V and J ends lost 7 bases and 3 bases respectively, with 9 bases between them. CDR1 and CDR2 (germline): SNHLY, FYNNEI. CDR3: CASKEGYTEAFF. CDR3 nucleotides: TGTGCCAGCAAGGAGGGGTACACTGAAGCTTTCTTT.

V is TRBV30 and J is TRBJ1-4, with D possibly matching TRBD1 (6 bases). V gave up 0 bases and J gave up 11 bases, with 19 bases separating them. The CDR3 totals 15 residues. Germline V CDR1 and CDR2: GTSNPN, SVGIG (reference sequence). This chain's CDR3 is CAWSVQGSGNGKLFF. The DNA for the CDR3 is TGTGCCTGGAGTGTACAGGGATCGGGGAACGGGAAACTGTTTTTT.

The chain couples TRBV7-9 to TRBJ1-3; weak D call: TRBD1 (5 bases). The CDR3 length is 14 residues. V shed 1 base and J shed 5 bases, with 9 bases lying between them. CDR1 SEHNR and CDR2 FQNEAQ come from the germline V gene (reference sequence). CDR3 sequence reads: CASSLGQGRNTIYF. DNA for the CDR3: TGTGCCAGCAGCTTAGGGCAGGGCCGAAACACCATATATTTT.

Remarks on this clone: The sample holds other DNA sequences that translate to the same CDR3. The V gene is TRBV5-1, the J gene TRBJ2-3; the match to TRBD2 covers 16 bases. This CDR3 comprises 18 residues. Trimming took 4 bases from V and 0 from J; bases not matched to a gene: 5. Germline CDR1 is SGHRS and CDR2 is YFSETQ. The DNA of the CDR3 is TGCGCCAGCAGCCCGGGACTAGCGGGGGGGACTAGCACAGATACGCAGTATTTT. Amino acids: CASSPGLAGGTSTDTQYF.

The count of this clone is one. This chain joins TRBV27 and TRBJ1-5, with D possibly matching TRBD1 (6 bases). CDR1 and CDR2 (germline): MNHEY, SMNVEV (reference sequence). The CDR3 consists of 15 residues. The V and J ends lost 3 bases and 2 bases respectively, with 11 bases between them. CDR3 amino acids: CASSLRRGGNQPQHF. CDR3 bases: TGTGCCAGCAGTTTGCGCAGGGGCGGCAATCAGCCCCAGCATTTT.

CDR3 nucleotide sequence: TGTGCCAGCGGCGGTGGGACAGAGCGTAACGAGCAGTACTTC. Protein sequence: CASGGGTERNEQYF. The rearrangement uses TRBV9 and TRBJ2-7, with 7 bases identical to TRBD1. The CDR3 loop spans 14 amino acids. J was trimmed by 5 bases and V by 7 bases; bases with no gene match: 12. In germline, CDR1 is SGDLS, CDR2 YYNGEE.

A single count supports this clone. The chain has TRBV9 and TRBJ2-3, with D possibly TRBD2 on 6 matching bases. Trimming removed 0 bases from V and 3 bases from J, with 8 bases in between. This CDR3 region has 14 residues. Germline CDR1 reads SGDLS; CDR2 reads YYNGEE. The CDR3 here is CASSVAGVTDTQYF. The CDR3 DNA sequence: TGTGCCAGCAGCGTAGCGGGAGTGACAGATACGCAGTATTTT. Complete variable domain (other parts from reference TRBV9 and TRBJ2-3): DSGVTQTPKHLITATGQRVTLRCSPRSGDLSVYWYQQSLDQGLQFLIQYYNGEERAKGNILERFSAQQFPDLHSELNLSSLELGDSALYFCASSVAGVTDTQYFGPGTRLTVL.

The rearrangement joins TRBV5-1 to TRBJ2-7; 8 bases are shared with TRBD1. The CDR3 has 15 residues. Trimming removed 2 bases from V and 3 bases from J; junction bases left unmatched: 7. Germline CDR1 is SGHRS and CDR2 is YFSETQ. The CDR3: CASSFRTGLNYEQYF. Written as DNA, the CDR3 is TGCGCCAGCAGCTTTAGGACAGGGTTAAACTACGAGCAGTACTTC.

This clone occurred once. The rearrangement joins TRBV6-1 to TRBJ1-5, with TRBD1 matching 9 bases. This CDR3 region has 15 residues. V shed 6 bases and J 4 bases; nucleotides not matched to a gene: 7. Germline CDR1 MNHNS, CDR2 SASEGT. The chain's CDR3 is CASSAVTGGNQPQHF. CDR3 coding DNA: TGTGCCAGCAGCGCAGTGACAGGGGGAAATCAGCCCCAGCATTTT.

J is TRBJ2-7 and V is TRBV5-5, with 7 bases aligning to TRBD2. V lost 2 bases and J lost 0; bases outside the gene matches: 11. This CDR3 comprises 17 residues. The germline gives CDR1 SGHKS, CDR2 YYEKEE (reference sequence). For the CDR3, the DNA is TGTGCCAGCAGCTTCTATTCGCCGGGGGGATCCTCCTACGAGCAGTACTTC. It translates to CASSFYSPGGSSYEQYF.

This chain links TRBV10-3 with TRBJ2-3; D perhaps matches TRBD2 (7 bases). The CDR3 sequence is 15 residues long. V lost 3 bases, J lost 4 bases, and 14 bases lay in between. Germline V lookup: CDR1 ENHRY, CDR2 SYGVKD. The CDR3 coding sequence is TGTGCCATCAGTGACCCCGCGGGGGCCCCAGATACGCAGTATTTT. The encoded protein is CAISDPAGAPDTQYF.

The CDR3 coding sequence is TGTGCCAGTACCCGGGACAGTCGATTGGATTATTCACCCCTCCACTTT. This codes for CASTRDSRLDYSPLHF. The chain combines TRBV19 with TRBJ1-6; TRBD1 aligns across 7 bases. Germline-derived CDR1 and CDR2 are LNHDA and SQIVND (reference sequence). This CDR3 region has 16 residues. The V and J ends lost 7 bases and 8 bases, in that order; junction bases with no gene match: 14.

In DNA, the CDR3 is TGTGCCAGCAGTTTGGTTCTATTTGGACAGGGAAGTAATCAGCCCCAGCATTTT. Amino acids: CASSLVLFGQGSNQPQHF. The V call is TRBV28, the J call TRBJ1-5; 8 nucleotides line up with TRBD1. The CDR3 has 18 amino acids. Germline V gene sequence: CDR1 MDHEN, CDR2 SYDVKM. With 3 bases clipped from V and 4 bases from J, the junction kept 14 bases outside the gene matches.

The genes are TRBV12-5 and TRBJ2-5, with D possibly being TRBD2 (5 bases). The V and J ends lost 4 bases and 2 bases respectively, with 11 bases between them. Germline-derived CDR1 and CDR2 are LGHNT and FRNRAP. This CDR3 comprises 14 residues. The CDR3, as DNA: TGTGCTAGTGGTTCACCCCCGGGGCAAGAGACCCAGTACTTC. Its translation: CASGSPPGQETQYF.

The chain has TRBV19 and TRBJ1-5; tentative D call: TRBD1 (5 bases). Germline V gene lookup returns CDR1 LNHDA and CDR2 SQIVND (reference sequence). The CDR3 runs 13 residues. Deletions cut 7 bases from V and 4 bases from J, with 11 bases between. The CDR3 region is CASTFGGNQPQHF. The DNA of the CDR3 is TGTGCCAGTACTTTCGGGGGGAATCAGCCCCAGCATTTT.

The J gene is TRBJ2-7, the V gene TRBV5-1; 7 bases agree with TRBD1. V lost 4 bases and J lost 1; bases outside the gene matches: 8. Per the germline V gene, CDR1 is SGHRS and CDR2 is YFSETQ. The CDR3 is 15 amino acids. The chain's CDR3 is CASSPDRAWSYEQYF. The CDR3 DNA is TGCGCCAGCAGCCCCGACAGGGCTTGGTCCTACGAGCAGTACTTC.

The sample holds one count of this clone. This chain connects TRBV18 to TRBJ1-3, with D unresolved. CDR3 length equals 16 residues. Trimming stripped 3 bases from V and 0 bases from J, with 12 bases between. The germline V gene encodes CDR1 KGHSH and CDR2 LQKENI. The CDR3 DNA sequence: TGTGCCAGCTCACCCGTGGAGTCCTACTCTGGAAACACCATATATTTT. Protein: CASSPVESYSGNTIYF.

The chain links TRBV7-2 to TRBJ2-7, with a possible D match to TRBD2 (6 bases). The germline V and J ends were trimmed by 2 bases and 1 base, with 18 bases remaining between them. Per germline, CDR1 SGHTA and CDR2 FQGNSA. This CDR3 is 17 amino acids long. This CDR3 reads CASSLWLASAKSYEQYF. CDR3 sequence (DNA): TGTGCCAGCAGCTTATGGTTGGCTAGCGCAAAATCCTACGAGCAGTACTTC.

The V gene is TRBV11-2, the J gene TRBJ1-6; no definite D call. Trimming left V 3 bases short and J 8 bases short, with 14 bases between. The CDR3 length is 15 residues. Germline V CDR1 and CDR2: SGHAT, FQNNGV. CDR3 in DNA: TGTGCCAGCAGCTTGCGGGCCACAAGGGATTCACCCCTCCACTTT. Translated, it gives CASSLRATRDSPLHF.

This clone was counted between two and nine times. The chain employs TRBV6-5 and TRBJ2-7, with D possibly being TRBD2 (5 bases). Germline assignment: CDR1 MNHEY and CDR2 SVGAGI. The CDR3 is 15 amino acids. Between the trimmed V and J ends, which lost 2 bases and 4 bases, there was a span of 15 bases. In DNA, the CDR3 is TGTGCCAGCAGTTACGCCCCGGACGGGGAGTACGAGCAGTACTTC. Protein: CASSYAPDGEYEQYF.

The V and J genes are TRBV9 and TRBJ2-3; 11 bases fit TRBD2. Unmatched junction bases numbered 8, after V lost 3 bases and J lost 2 bases. Germline CDR1 SGDLS, CDR2 YYNGEE. The CDR3 extends over 17 amino acids. The CDR3 protein is CASSATSGSTSTDTQYF. CDR3 in DNA: TGTGCCAGCAGCGCCACTAGCGGGAGTACCTCCACAGATACGCAGTATTTT.

This rearrangement joins TRBV27 to TRBJ1-5; no clear D gene. Per germline, CDR1 MNHEY and CDR2 SMNVEV (reference sequence). This CDR3 has 13 amino acids. V was pared by 2 bases and J by 5 bases, with 7 bases between. Here the CDR3 reads CASSLISYQPQHF. The CDR3 coding sequence is TGTGCCAGCAGTTTAATTAGTTATCAGCCCCAGCATTTT.

This chain connects TRBV4-1 to TRBJ2-5; TRBD2 matches at 9 bases. Trimming took 1 base from V and 5 from J; bases not matched to a gene: 14. The germline CDR1 and CDR2 sequences are MGHRA and YSYEKL. The CDR3 is 18 residues long. In DNA form, the CDR3 reads TGCGCCAGCAGCCAAGTGAAGGCGGGAGGGCCGATGGGGGAGACCCAGTACTTC. It yields the protein CASSQVKAGGPMGETQYF.

The chain carries TRBV5-4 and TRBJ2-1; 8 bases agree with TRBD2. V dropped 1 base and J dropped 1; count of bases not matched to a gene: 1. There are 15 residues in the CDR3. Germline V gene data show CDR1 as SGHNT and CDR2 as YYREEE (reference sequence). The CDR3 DNA reads as TGTGCCAGCAGCTTGACTAGCGGTTCCTACAATGAGCAGTTCTTC. Its translation is CASSLTSGSYNEQFF.

This chain joins TRBV2 and TRBJ1-1; D unclear. CDR3 length equals 15 residues. V lost 1 base, J lost 0 bases, and 9 bases lay in between. CDR1 and CDR2 (germline): SNHLY, FYNNEI. The CDR3: CASSEVPGMNTEAFF. DNA of the CDR3: TGTGCCAGCAGTGAAGTTCCAGGTATGAACACTGAAGCTTTCTTT.